This is a list of T cell receptor beta chains from one sample in a study of T cells in Graves' hyperthyroidism and ophthalmopathy. From the multiplex PCR reads, TCRdb called clonotypes with MiXCR, one entry per CDR3 protein. The sample has 660,000 or so distinct CDR3 sequences, around 21% seen once. The sequencing input was blood. These receptors all come from a young man with Graves' ophthalmopathy. CDR3s leave out the opening cysteine and the closing phenylalanine or tryptophan. A clone size is listed for some rows: how often the clone was seen (once, few, many), or a class if it is expanded.

j_call | clone_size | v_call | cdr3_aa
TRBJ2-3 | NA | TRBV20-1 | SARDVSGSPDTQY
TRBJ1-4 | few | TRBV6-5 | ASSYSYRTGQREKLF
TRBJ2-1 | NA | TRBV9 | ASNPGAGEYNEQF
TRBJ1-1 | NA | TRBV28 | ASSPGQGLTEAF
TRBJ1-6 | NA | TRBV11-2 | ASSGTGTGGSPLH
TRBJ2-5 | NA | TRBV5-1 | ASSDGQGLSETQY
TRBJ2-1 | NA | TRBV27 | ASSSPLTEPDYNEQF
TRBJ2-2 | many | TRBV11-2 | ASSRQGGTGELF
TRBJ2-7 | many | TRBV28 | AIQFPSGRGYEQY
TRBJ2-1 | NA | TRBV6-4 | ASSDSSVGTSGGNEQF
TRBJ1-5 | few | TRBV27 | ASSFGQAPNQPPH
TRBJ1-6 | many | TRBV2 | ASSPVLSYNSPLH
TRBJ2-2 | many | TRBV11-2 | ASSLEAGELF
TRBJ1-1 | many | TRBV5-1 | ASSPNSWLNTEAF
TRBJ2-3 | many | TRBV20-1 | SVQTSGRSGSTDTQY
TRBJ2-7 | many | TRBV12-3/TRBV12-4 | ASSLGLTGGPYEQY
TRBJ2-1 | NA | TRBV27 | ASSSVRDTYNEQF
TRBJ2-1 | NA | TRBV4-2 | ASSQDPGQGSNEQF
TRBJ1-6 | NA | TRBV30 | AWSAPGAGDSPLH
TRBJ2-7 | few | TRBV20-1 | SARGGPQYEQY
TRBJ2-1 | NA | TRBV27 | AGIGLAGDEQF
TRBJ2-6 | few | TRBV27 | ASSPYSGANVLT
TRBJ1-1 | NA | TRBV4-1 | ASSQVIAPRRAVIVAF
TRBJ2-5 | NA | TRBV29-1 | SVEALQETQY
TRBJ1-5 | many | TRBV24-1 | ATSGLTSNQPQH
TRBJ1-1 | many | TRBV5-1 | ASSSADRDWDRAF
TRBJ2-7 | few | TRBV2 | ASSETGVEQY
TRBJ2-7 | NA | TRBV12-3/TRBV12-4 | ASSFASYEQY
TRBJ2-2 | NA | TRBV6-2/TRBV6-3 | ASSWGGGGFGGELF
TRBJ2-1 | many | TRBV12-3/TRBV12-4 | ASKGRAPGDLRRHRDNEQF
TRBJ2-2 | NA | TRBV5-1 | ASSLPRGDTNTGELF
TRBJ1-1 | NA | TRBV28 | ASSFPGVGGAF
TRBJ2-2 | few | TRBV5-1 | ASSGMDRDGTGELF
TRBJ1-2 | few | TRBV28 | ASASVRTGAYGYT
TRBJ1-1 | many | TRBV5-1 | ASSLDRVWNTEAF
TRBJ1-2 | NA | TRBV20-1 | SANGQKSYGYT
TRBJ2-2 | few | TRBV4-3 | ASSHRTGTGELF
TRBJ1-1 | NA | TRBV6-1 | ASGRTGALNTEAF
TRBJ2-3 | few | TRBV7-9 | ASSLGGGGSRDTQY
TRBJ1-1 | many | TRBV27 | ASSLSLRTVEAF
TRBJ2-1 | many | TRBV20-1 | SAGDYNEQF
TRBJ1-1 | many | TRBV20-1 | SARDPDSLSMNTEAF
TRBJ1-1 | many | TRBV5-1 | ASSLEGASTEAF
TRBJ2-7 | NA | TRBV6-1 | ASTATHTGSYEQY
TRBJ2-5 | NA | TRBV20-1 | SARGRGQY
TRBJ2-1 | many | TRBV7-2 | ASSRTWSEQF
TRBJ2-1 | many | TRBV12-3/TRBV12-4 | ASSHRLAGDYNEQF
TRBJ2-7 | NA | TRBV10-2 | ATRKVAGGSSYEQY
TRBJ2-7 | few | TRBV2 | ASTGTSGIYEQY
TRBJ1-6 | NA | TRBV28 | ASSLTPPGVGDSPLH
TRBJ2-7 | NA | TRBV11-1 | ASSPLGPHKIYEQY
TRBJ1-6 | few | TRBV13 | ASSFYGDLDSPLH
TRBJ1-5 | few | TRBV28 | ASTEGVQPQH